The 5 T cell receptor beta chains listed next were all sequenced from one sample in a study of blood T cell repertoires in COVID-19. The protocol was immunoSEQ multiplex PCR, while the TCRdb copy is restricted to in-frame clones and leaves out a portion. The sample consists of 52,000 or so clones, about 89% of them appearing once. The sample comprised peripheral blood. Source of these receptors: a human donor in a cohort sampled during active COVID-19.

This chain joins TRBV19 and TRBJ1-1; perhaps TRBD1 as D (6 bases). V was pared by 5 bases and J by 11 bases, with 18 bases between. From germline, CDR1 is LNHDA and CDR2 SQIVND (reference sequence). The CDR3 has 13 amino acids. The CDR3 spells CASSASRGANAFF. CDR3 DNA: TGTGCCAGTAGTGCCAGTCGGGGGGCAAACGCTTTCTTT.

V usage is TRBV9 and J usage is TRBJ1-4; TRBD1 might be the D (6 bases). V was cut by 1 base and J by 3 bases, with 10 bases left in between. Per germline, CDR1 SGDLS and CDR2 YYNGEE. There are 15 residues in the CDR3. The CDR3 DNA is TGTGCCAGCAGCGTAAGTCAGGGGTCTAATGAAAAACTGTTTTTT. Translating gives CASSVSQGSNEKLFF.

This chain connects TRBV28 to TRBJ2-5, with D uncertain. The V gene's germline CDR1 is MDHEN and CDR2 SYDVKM. The CDR3 totals 14 residues. V lost 3 bases and J lost 5, with 13 bases in between. The CDR3 reads CASSLGPGQETQYF. The CDR3 DNA reads as TGTGCCAGCAGTTTGGGTCCGGGTCAGGAGACCCAGTACTTC.

The chain combines TRBV24-1 with TRBJ2-3, with D uncertain. From germline, CDR1 is KGHDR and CDR2 SFDVKD. The CDR3 sequence is 15 residues long. Trimming pared 0 bases from V and 5 bases from J, leaving 11 bases between. The CDR3 sequence: CATSDLKQVGDTQYF. The CDR3 DNA is TGTGCCACCAGTGATTTGAAGCAGGTGGGAGATACGCAGTATTTT.

This clone was found once. This chain joins TRBV25-1 and TRBJ2-3; 11 bases fit TRBD2. V lost 8 bases, J lost 2 bases, and 6 bases stayed unmatched. Germline CDR1 MGHDK, CDR2 SYGVNS. The CDR3 has 15 amino acids. CDR3 amino acids: CASARLAGNTDTQYF. The CDR3 DNA sequence: TGTGCCAGCGCGAGACTAGCGGGGAACACAGATACGCAGTATTTT.